This passage covers 9 T cell receptor beta chains from one sample sequenced in a study of T-cell memory formation after mild COVID-19. TCRdb independently ran MiXCR on the 5' RACE reads; one entry per CDR3 protein. The sample lists 350,000 to 500,000 distinct CDR3 sequences, under 20% occurring once. Sequenced: PBMCs or a T cell subset sorted from them (not recorded which). The receptors were sampled from a man younger than 35 who had mild COVID-19 (a few samples of this study predate the infection). Cell type and time point are not known.

This clonotype was seen ten or more times. As DNA, the CDR3 is TGTGCCAGCAGCCAAGTGGGTAGCACAGATACGCAGTATTTT. Translation gives CASSQVGSTDTQYF. This sequence joins TRBV4-2 and TRBJ2-3; no definite D call. V lost 1 base and J 0 bases, leaving 5 bases between the germline ends. Germline CDR1 and CDR2: LGHNA and YNFKEQ. The CDR3 runs 14 residues.

At least ten counts were recorded for this clonotype. The J gene is TRBJ1-2, the V gene TRBV11-2; 9 bases match TRBD1. Per the germline V gene, CDR1 is SGHAT and CDR2 is FQNNGV. This CDR3 spans 12 amino acids. Trimming took 8 bases from V and 8 from J; bases not matched to a gene: 6. The CDR3 region is CASSDRGYGYTF. CDR3 DNA sequence: TGTGCCAGCTCGGACAGGGGTTACGGCTACACCTTC.

There are a few counts of this clonotype. J is TRBJ1-1 and V is TRBV6-6, with D possibly matching TRBD1 (5 bases). Germline V gene sequence: CDR1 MNHNY, CDR2 SVGAGI (reference sequence). Trimming removed 10 bases from V and 6 bases from J, with 18 bases in between. The CDR3 has 13 residues. The CDR3 nucleotides are TGTGCCATAGCGCCCTCAGGGTTTGCTGAAGCTTTCTTT. Amino acids: CAIAPSGFAEAFF.

The chain is built from TRBV7-8 and TRBJ2-1, with D tentatively TRBD2 (7 bases). CDR3 size: 15 residues. V was clipped by 0 bases and J by 3 bases, with 9 bases between them. In germline, CDR1 is SGHVS, CDR2 FQNEAQ. In DNA form, the CDR3 reads TGTGCCAGCAGCTTAGCGGGGGGGCTCTACAATGAGCAGTTCTTC. It yields the protein CASSLAGGLYNEQFF.

This clonotype was counted a few times. The gene calls are TRBV9 and TRBJ2-3, with 8 bases lining up with TRBD1. The CDR3 totals 15 residues. Germline trimming cut 3 bases from V and 6 bases from J; bases unmatched to any gene: 9. Germline V gene sequence: CDR1 SGDLS, CDR2 YYNGEE. The CDR3 nucleotides are TGTGCCAGCAGCGCTTACAGGGGGTCCACGGATACGCAGTATTTT. Translating it yields CASSAYRGSTDTQYF.

This clonotype turned up a few times. The CDR3: CASTPVDLSSYNEQFF. The CDR3 DNA sequence: TGCGCCAGCACCCCGGTTGACTTAAGCTCCTACAATGAGCAGTTCTTC. The chain carries TRBV4-1 and TRBJ2-1, with unresolved D. The germline V and J ends were trimmed by 7 bases and 0 bases, with 16 bases remaining between them. In germline, CDR1 is MGHRA, CDR2 YSYEKL. The CDR3 length is 16 residues.

J is TRBJ2-2 and V is TRBV6-2 or TRBV6-3; TRBD2 matches 9 bases. CDR3 size: 18 residues. J lost 5 bases, V lost 10 bases, and 20 bases had no gene match. The germline V gene encodes CDR1 MNHEY and CDR2 SVGEGT. CDR3 coding DNA: TGTGCCACCAACCGAGGATCAGCGGGGGGTCGGAGAACCGGGGAGCTGTTTTTT. Protein sequence: CATNRGSAGGRRTGELFF.

This clonotype was counted only a few times. The V gene is TRBV7-9, the J gene TRBJ1-5, with 10 nucleotides matching TRBD1. After removal of 5 bases from V and 7 bases from J, the junction contained 2 bases not matched to a gene. CDR3 length equals 13 residues. Per germline, CDR1 SEHNR and CDR2 FQNEAQ (reference sequence). The CDR3 reads CASSRGQGQPQHF. CDR3 in DNA: TGTGCCAGCAGCAGGGGACAGGGGCAGCCCCAGCATTTT.

The J gene is TRBJ2-7, the V gene TRBV5-5; tentatively, D is TRBD1 (6 bases). Germline V lookup: CDR1 SGHKS, CDR2 YYEKEE (reference sequence). V was shortened by 0 bases and J by 2 bases, with 12 bases between the two germline ends. This CDR3 is 15 amino acids long. CDR3 region: CASSLGPDRPYEQYV. CDR3 nucleotides: TGTGCCAGCAGCTTGGGACCGGACAGACCCTACGAGCAGTACGTC.